This T cell receptor beta chain was profiled in a study of T cell changes during pregnancy in multiple sclerosis. The CDR3 is 14 amino acids. V gave up 6 bases and J gave up 4 bases; unmatched junction bases: 9. Germline lookup yields CDR1 SGHDT and CDR2 YYEEEE. TCRdb keeps only in-frame clones here, not all; method: immunoSEQ multiplex PCR. The sample shows about 98,000 clones, under 95% of them seen only once. This TCR came from a female donor in good health, enrolled as a control in a pregnancy study. The chain couples TRBV5-6 to TRBJ1-2; 7 nucleotides match TRBD1. Here the sequenced sample was peripheral blood, taken after pregnancy. Here the CDR3 reads CASTFLGQLYGYTF. The CDR3 DNA is TGTGCCAGCACCTTTTTGGGACAGCTCTATGGCTACACCTTC.